This record looks at one T cell receptor beta chain sequence and its context. Its cognate antigen is unknown. This sample was included in a study of radiotherapy plus CTLA-4 blockade in lung cancer. About the research overall: There were objective responses in 18% of patients, and around 31% had disease control. Findings and caveats of the study: In blood, after radiotherapy plus ipilimumab, tumor-derived TCR clones expanded. Alongside interferon-beta, early blood T cell clone dynamics were reportedly the best predictor of response.

Assay: immunoSEQ multiplex PCR; the TCRdb copy retains only in-frame clones and omits some. Of about 73,000 clones in the sample, 87% were seen once. CTLA-4 blockade using ipilimumab, together with focal radiation, was received by patients with chemo-refractory metastatic non-small-cell lung cancer. V was shortened by 2 bases and J by 8 bases, with 15 bases between the two germline ends. The CDR3 is made up of 15 amino acids. The V gene's germline CDR1 is SGHVS and CDR2 FQNEAQ. This TCR was recovered from a human donor with non-small cell lung cancer that progressed on radiotherapy plus ipilimumab. The material sequenced was peripheral blood, taken from a patient treated with radiotherapy plus ipilimumab. The chain uses TRBV7-8 and TRBJ1-4; tentative D call: TRBD1 (5 bases). Written as DNA, the CDR3 is TGTGCCAGCAGCTTAAGGGACCAAAGTCGGGAAAAACTGTTTTTT. Translation gives CASSLRDQSREKLFF.